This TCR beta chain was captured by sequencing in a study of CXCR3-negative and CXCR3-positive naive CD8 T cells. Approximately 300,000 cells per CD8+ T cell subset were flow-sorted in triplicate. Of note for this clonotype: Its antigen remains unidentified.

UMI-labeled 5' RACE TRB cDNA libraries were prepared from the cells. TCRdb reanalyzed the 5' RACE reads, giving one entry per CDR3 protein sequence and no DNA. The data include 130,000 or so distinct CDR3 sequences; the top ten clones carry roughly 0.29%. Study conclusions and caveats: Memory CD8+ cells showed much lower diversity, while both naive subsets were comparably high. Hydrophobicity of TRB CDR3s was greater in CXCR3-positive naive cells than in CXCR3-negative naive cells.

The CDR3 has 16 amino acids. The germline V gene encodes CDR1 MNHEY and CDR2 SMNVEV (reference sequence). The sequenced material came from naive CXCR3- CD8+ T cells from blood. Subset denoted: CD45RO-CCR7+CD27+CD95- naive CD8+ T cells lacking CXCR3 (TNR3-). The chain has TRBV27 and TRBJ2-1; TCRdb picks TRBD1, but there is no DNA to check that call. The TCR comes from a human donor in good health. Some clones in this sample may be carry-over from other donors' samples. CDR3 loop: CASSPLAGGSYNEQFF.